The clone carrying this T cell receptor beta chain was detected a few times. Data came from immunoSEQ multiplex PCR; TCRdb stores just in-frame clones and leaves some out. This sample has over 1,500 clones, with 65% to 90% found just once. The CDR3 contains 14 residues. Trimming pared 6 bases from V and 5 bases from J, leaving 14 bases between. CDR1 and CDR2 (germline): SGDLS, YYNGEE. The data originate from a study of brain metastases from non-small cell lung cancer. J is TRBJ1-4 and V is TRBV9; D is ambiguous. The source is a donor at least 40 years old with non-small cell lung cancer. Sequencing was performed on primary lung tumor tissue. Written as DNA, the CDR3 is TGTGCCAGCACGCGAGGTACTTTGAATGAAAAACTGTTTTTT. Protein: CASTRGTLNEKLFF.